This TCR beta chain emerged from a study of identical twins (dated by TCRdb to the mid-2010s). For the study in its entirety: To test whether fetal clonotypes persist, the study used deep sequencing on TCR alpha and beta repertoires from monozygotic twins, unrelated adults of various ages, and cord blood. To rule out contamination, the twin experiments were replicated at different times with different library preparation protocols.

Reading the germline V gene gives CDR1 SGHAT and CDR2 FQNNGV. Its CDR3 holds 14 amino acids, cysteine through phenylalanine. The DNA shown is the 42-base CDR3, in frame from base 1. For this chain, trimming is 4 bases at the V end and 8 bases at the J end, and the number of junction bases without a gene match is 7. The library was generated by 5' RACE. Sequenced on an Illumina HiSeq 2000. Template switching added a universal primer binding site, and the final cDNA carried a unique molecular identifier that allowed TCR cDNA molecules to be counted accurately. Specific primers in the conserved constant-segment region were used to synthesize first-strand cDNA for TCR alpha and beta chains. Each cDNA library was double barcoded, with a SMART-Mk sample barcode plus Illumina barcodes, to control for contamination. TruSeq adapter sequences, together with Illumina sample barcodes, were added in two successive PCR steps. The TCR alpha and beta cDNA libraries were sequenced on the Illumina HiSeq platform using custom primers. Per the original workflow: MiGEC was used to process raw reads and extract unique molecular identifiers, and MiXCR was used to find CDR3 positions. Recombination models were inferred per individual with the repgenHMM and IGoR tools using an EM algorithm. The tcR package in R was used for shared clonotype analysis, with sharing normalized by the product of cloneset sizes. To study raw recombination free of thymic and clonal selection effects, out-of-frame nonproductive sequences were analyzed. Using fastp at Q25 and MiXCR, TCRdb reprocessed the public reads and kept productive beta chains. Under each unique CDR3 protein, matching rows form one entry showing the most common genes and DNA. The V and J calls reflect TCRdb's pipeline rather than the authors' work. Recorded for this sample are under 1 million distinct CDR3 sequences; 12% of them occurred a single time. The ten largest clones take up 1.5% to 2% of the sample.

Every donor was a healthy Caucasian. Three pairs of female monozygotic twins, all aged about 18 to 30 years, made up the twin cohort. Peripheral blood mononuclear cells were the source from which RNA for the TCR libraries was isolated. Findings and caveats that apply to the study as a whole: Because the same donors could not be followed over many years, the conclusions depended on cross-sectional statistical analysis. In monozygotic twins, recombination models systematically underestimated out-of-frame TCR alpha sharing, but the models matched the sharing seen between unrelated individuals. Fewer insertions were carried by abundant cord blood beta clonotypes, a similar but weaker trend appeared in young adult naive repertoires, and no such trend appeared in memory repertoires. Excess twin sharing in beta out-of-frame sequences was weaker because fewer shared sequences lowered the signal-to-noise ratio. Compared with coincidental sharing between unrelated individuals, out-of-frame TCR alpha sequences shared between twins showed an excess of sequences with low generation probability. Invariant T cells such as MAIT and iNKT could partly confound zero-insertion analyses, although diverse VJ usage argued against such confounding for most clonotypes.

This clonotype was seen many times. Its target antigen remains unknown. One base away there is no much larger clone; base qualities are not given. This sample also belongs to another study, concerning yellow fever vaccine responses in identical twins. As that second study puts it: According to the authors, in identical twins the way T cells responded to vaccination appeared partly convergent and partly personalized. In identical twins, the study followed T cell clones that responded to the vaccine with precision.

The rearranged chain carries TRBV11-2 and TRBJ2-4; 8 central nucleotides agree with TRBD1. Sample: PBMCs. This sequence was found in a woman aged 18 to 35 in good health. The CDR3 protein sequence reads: CASSSDRGGYIQYF. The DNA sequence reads TGTGCCAGCAGCTCCGACAGGGGTGGCTACATTCAGTACTTC.